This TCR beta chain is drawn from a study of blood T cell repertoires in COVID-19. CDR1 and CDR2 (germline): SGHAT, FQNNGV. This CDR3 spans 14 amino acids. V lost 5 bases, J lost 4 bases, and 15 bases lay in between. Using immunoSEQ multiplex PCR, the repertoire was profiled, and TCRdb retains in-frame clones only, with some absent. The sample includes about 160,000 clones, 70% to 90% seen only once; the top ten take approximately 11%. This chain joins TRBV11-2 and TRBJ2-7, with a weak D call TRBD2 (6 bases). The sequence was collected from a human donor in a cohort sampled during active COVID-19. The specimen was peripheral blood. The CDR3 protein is CASSPAVGGYEQYF. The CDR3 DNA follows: TGTGCCAGCAGCCCGGCCGTCGGGGGTTACGAGCAGTACTTC.